Below are 28 T cell receptor beta chains sequenced from a single sample in a study of cytotoxic CD8 clonotypes in ibrutinib-treated CLL. Produced via immunoSEQ multiplex PCR; TCRdb's table is partial and in-frame only. The repertoire includes 270,000 or so clones, about 72% of them detected once, and about 5% sits in the top ten. The sample was PBMCs, taken at disease progression, from a patient treated with ibrutinib. The receptors were sampled from a human donor with chronic lymphocytic leukemia.

The chain links TRBV5-1 to TRBJ2-5; 12 bases match TRBD2. V lost 0 bases, J lost 5 bases, and 14 bases stayed unmatched. The CDR3 contains 19 residues. From germline, CDR1 is SGHRS and CDR2 YFSETQ. CDR3 region: CASSLAGLAGGPGWETQYF. The CDR3 nucleotides read TGCGCCAGCAGCTTGGCAGGGCTAGCGGGAGGGCCAGGATGGGAGACCCAGTACTTC.

The CDR3 here is CASSQAGAVYGYTF. Here the CDR3 DNA reads TGCGCCAGCAGCCAGGCAGGGGCTGTCTATGGCTACACCTTC. V and J are TRBV4-1 and TRBJ1-2; D perhaps matches TRBD1 (6 bases). CDR1 MGHRA and CDR2 YSYEKL come from the germline V gene. V lost 3 bases to trimming and J lost 4 bases, with 12 bases between them. This CDR3 is built from 14 residues.

V and J are TRBV28 and TRBJ1-5, with TRBD1 as a possible D gene (5 bases). This CDR3 has 16 residues. Germline loops: CDR1 MDHEN, CDR2 SYDVKM. Trimming stripped 3 bases from V and 1 base from J, with 13 bases between. CDR3 sequence reads: CASSFRALHSNQPQHF. DNA for the CDR3: TGTGCCAGCAGTTTCAGGGCCTTGCACAGCAATCAGCCCCAGCATTTT.

This clone was seen only once. J is TRBJ2-2 and V is TRBV6-6; perhaps TRBD1 as D (6 bases). Germline CDR1 MNHNY, CDR2 SVGAGI (reference sequence). V was clipped by 2 bases and J by 4 bases, with 11 bases between them. The CDR3 extends over 15 amino acids. CDR3 region: CASSYEGVATGELFF. The DNA of the CDR3 is TGTGCCAGCAGTTACGAGGGGGTCGCCACCGGGGAGCTGTTTTTT.

The chain combines TRBV15 with TRBJ2-5; 7 nucleotides match TRBD2. This CDR3 is 15 amino acids long. Germline V gene sequence: CDR1 LNHNV, CDR2 YYDKDF (reference sequence). J gave up 0 bases and V 5 bases, and 6 bases lay outside the gene matches. The CDR3 here is CATSEWRGYQETQYF. In DNA, the CDR3 is TGTGCCACCAGCGAATGGCGGGGGTACCAAGAGACCCAGTACTTC.

V and J are TRBV11-3 and TRBJ2-2; possibly TRBD2 for D (7 bases). This CDR3 comprises 14 residues. CDR1 and CDR2 (germline): SGHNT, YENEEA. The ends were cut back, 3 bases at V and 4 bases at J, with 9 bases in the middle. CDR3 bases: TGTGCCAGCAGCTTCCGGGGGGCCACCGGGGAGCTGTTTTTT. It translates to CASSFRGATGELFF.

This clone showed up just a few times. V usage is TRBV9 and J usage is TRBJ2-1; D tentatively reads TRBD1 or TRBD2 (5 bases each). V shed 1 base and J shed 5 bases, with 13 bases lying between them. CDR1 and CDR2 (germline): SGDLS, YYNGEE. The CDR3 is 15 residues long. The CDR3 DNA reads as TGTGCCAGCAGCGTAAGGGGATCCGGGAACAATGAGCAGTTCTTC. Residues: CASSVRGSGNNEQFF. Full variable domain (rest looked up from reference TRBV9 and TRBJ2-1): DSGVTQTPKHLITATGQRVTLRCSPRSGDLSVYWYQQSLDQGLQFLIQYYNGEERAKGNILERFSAQQFPDLHSELNLSSLELGDSALYFCASSVRGSGNNEQFFGPGTRLTVL.

The chain links TRBV2 to TRBJ1-1; D gene uncertain. Germline loops: CDR1 SNHLY, CDR2 FYNNEI. The V end lost 4 bases, the J end lost 4 bases, and 10 bases lay between the germline ends. The CDR3 is 13 amino acids. The CDR3 spells CASSAGKGTEAFF. The CDR3, as DNA: TGTGCCAGCAGTGCGGGGAAGGGCACTGAAGCTTTCTTT. The entire variable domain, with the rest obtained from reference TRBV2 and TRBJ1-1, is as follows: EPEVTQTPSHQVTQMGQEVILRCVPISNHLYFYWYRQILGQKVEFLVSFYNNEISEKSEIFDDQFSVERPDGSNFTLKIRSTKLEDSAMYFCASSAGKGTEAFFGQGTRLTVV.

The chain couples TRBV6-5 to TRBJ2-2; 7 nucleotides match TRBD1. The V gene end was trimmed by 7 bases and the J gene end by 5 bases; junction bases not matched to a gene: 10. This CDR3 comprises 15 residues. Germline V lookup: CDR1 MNHEY, CDR2 SVGAGI. The CDR3 DNA is TGTGCCAGCAAGAGACAGGGCCCCAATACCGGGGAGCTGTTTTTT. Its translation: CASKRQGPNTGELFF.

V usage is TRBV18 and J usage is TRBJ1-1; D is possibly TRBD1 (5 bases). Germline CDR1 is KGHSH and CDR2 is LQKENI. The CDR3 runs to 13 residues. Trimming pared 7 bases from V and 0 bases from J, leaving 9 bases between. In nucleotides, the CDR3 is TGTGCCAGCTTGGGGGGGGTGAACACTGAAGCTTTCTTT. Translation gives CASLGGVNTEAFF.

The chain joins TRBV2 to TRBJ2-7, with TRBD2 matching 9 bases. The CDR3 has 16 residues. Trimming cost V 4 bases and J 0 bases; bases outside gene matches: 7. CDR1 is SNHLY, CDR2 FYNNEI, per germline. In DNA form, the CDR3 reads TGTGCCAGCAGTGGAGCCAGCGGGGGGTTCTCCTACGAGCAGTACTTC. This translates into CASSGASGGFSYEQYF.

The chain has TRBV2 and TRBJ2-4; TRBD2 matches 8 bases. Germline CDR1 reads SNHLY; CDR2 reads FYNNEI. J was trimmed by 6 bases and V by 1 base; bases with no gene match: 5. The CDR3 is 15 amino acids. CDR3 residues: CASSEVIGRGNIQYF. CDR3 in DNA: TGTGCCAGCAGTGAAGTAATCGGGAGGGGAAACATTCAGTACTTC.

In this sample, this clone turned up a few times. This CDR3 is also generated by other DNA sequences in the sample. The J gene is TRBJ1-1, the V gene TRBV12-5; D gene unclear. Trimming cost V 3 bases and J 2 bases, with 4 bases left between them. Per the germline V gene, CDR1 is LGHNT and CDR2 is FRNRAP. This CDR3 has 12 amino acids. CDR3 loop: CASGFGNTEAFF. The CDR3 nucleotides read TGTGCTAGTGGTTTTGGTAACACTGAAGCTTTCTTT. Full variable domain (missing parts from reference TRBV12-5 and TRBJ1-1): DARVTQTPRHKVTEMGQEVTMRCQPILGHNTVFWYRQTMMQGLELLAYFRNRAPLDDSGMPKDRFSAEMPDATLATLKIQPSEPRDSAVYFCASGFGNTEAFFGQGTRLTVV.

This sequence joins TRBV5-1 and TRBJ2-7, with 13 bases identical to TRBD2. With 6 bases clipped from V and 0 bases from J, the junction kept 12 bases outside the gene matches. The CDR3 contains 18 residues. Germline V gene sequence: CDR1 SGHRS, CDR2 YFSETQ. The CDR3 DNA reads as TGCGCCAGCACCCCCAGGGGACTAGCGGGATGGAGCTCCTACGAGCAGTACTTC. Translated: CASTPRGLAGWSSYEQYF.

This rearrangement joins TRBV15 to TRBJ1-4; 9 bases fit TRBD1. This CDR3 spans 15 amino acids. Per the germline V gene, CDR1 is LNHNV and CDR2 is YYDKDF (reference sequence). Trimming cost V 0 bases and J 5 bases; bases outside gene matches: 1. The DNA of the CDR3 is TGTGCCACCAGCAGAGATGGGACAGGGAATGAAAAACTGTTTTTT. Amino acids: CATSRDGTGNEKLFF.

There are a few counts of this clone. V gene TRBV19 combines with J gene TRBJ2-7; possibly TRBD2 for D (5 bases). This CDR3 comprises 13 residues. V was shortened by 6 bases and J by 5 bases, with 14 bases between the two germline ends. Looked up from germline, CDR1 is LNHDA and CDR2 is SQIVND (reference sequence). CDR3 residues: CASRPGPGDEQYF. In DNA, the CDR3 is TGTGCCAGTAGACCGGGCCCCGGGGACGAGCAGTACTTC.

The chain employs TRBV7-2 and TRBJ1-1, with D maybe TRBD1 (6 bases). This CDR3 comprises 15 residues. With 5 bases removed from V and 3 bases from J, the gap between germline ends came to 16 bases. Germline V gene sequence: CDR1 SGHTA, CDR2 FQGNSA. The CDR3 sequence: CASSPRTETYTEAFF. The CDR3 DNA reads TGTGCCAGCAGCCCCCGGACAGAGACCTACACTGAAGCTTTCTTT.

This clone was picked up a small number of times. The CDR3 spells CASSHPRDTSSYEQYF. CDR3 coding DNA: TGCGCCAGCAGCCACCCCCGGGACACGAGCTCCTACGAGCAGTACTTC. The chain couples TRBV4-1 to TRBJ2-7, with D possibly matching TRBD1 (6 bases). In germline, CDR1 is MGHRA, CDR2 YSYEKL. Trimming took 3 bases from V and 0 from J, leaving 15 bases between them. The CDR3 runs 16 residues.

The gene calls are TRBV5-8 and TRBJ1-1; maybe TRBD1 (5 bases). The germline V gene encodes CDR1 SGHTS and CDR2 YDEGEE. V shed 1 base and J shed 10 bases, with 17 bases lying between them. The CDR3 has 14 amino acids. The CDR3 DNA follows: TGTGCCAGCAGCTTGTCCAGGGCGGACCGGGGAGCTTTCTTT. Translating it yields CASSLSRADRGAFF. Full variable domain (rest looked up from reference TRBV5-8 and TRBJ1-1): EAGVTQSPTHLIKTRGQQATLRCSPISGHTSVYWYQQALGLGLQFLLWYDEGEERNRGNFPPRFSGRQFPNYSSELNVNALELEDSALYLCASSLSRADRGAFFGQGTRLTVV.

The chain carries TRBV28 and TRBJ1-5, with D maybe TRBD1 (5 bases). CDR1 and CDR2 from the germline V gene are MDHEN and SYDVKM. The CDR3 consists of 14 residues. Trimming removed 6 bases at V and 9 bases at J, with 18 bases between. The CDR3 bases are TGTGCCAGCAGCCCCCCCACGGGGGTGCGGCCCCAGCATTTT. Its translation: CASSPPTGVRPQHF. Full variable domain (rest looked up from reference TRBV28 and TRBJ1-5): DVKVTQSSRYLVKRTGEKVFLECVQDMDHENMFWYRQDPGLGLRLIYFSYDVKMKEKGDIPEGYSVSREKKERFSLILESASTNQTSMYLCASSPPTGVRPQHFGDGTRLSIL.

This chain joins TRBV9 and TRBJ2-3, with 13 bases matching TRBD2. CDR1 and CDR2 from the germline V gene are SGDLS and YYNGEE. After removal of 5 bases from V and 6 bases from J, the junction contained 6 bases not matched to a gene. CDR3 length: 15 residues. This chain's CDR3 is CASREGLAGSDTQYF. CDR3 nucleotides: TGTGCCAGCAGAGAGGGACTAGCGGGATCGGATACGCAGTATTTT.

The chain recombines TRBV6-5 with TRBJ1-2; weak D call: TRBD1 (5 bases). V lost 6 bases and J 4 bases, leaving 18 bases between the germline ends. CDR3 length equals 15 residues. Per germline, CDR1 MNHEY and CDR2 SVGAGI. The CDR3 is CASRPWTSEFYGYTF. The CDR3 nucleotides are TGTGCCAGCAGACCTTGGACATCTGAATTCTATGGCTACACCTTC.

The chain is built from TRBV2 and TRBJ1-5; D not certain. CDR1 and CDR2 (germline): SNHLY, FYNNEI. The germline V and J ends were trimmed by 7 bases and 0 bases, with 7 bases remaining between them. This CDR3 has 13 amino acids. The CDR3 nucleotides read TGTGCCAGCAAAGGCGATAGCAATCAGCCCCAGCATTTT. Translation: CASKGDSNQPQHF.

The CDR3 protein is CASSQDLRAGGYHEQYF. CDR3 in DNA: TGCGCCAGCAGCCAAGATCTTCGAGCGGGAGGTTATCACGAGCAGTACTTC. The chain employs TRBV4-1 and TRBJ2-7, with 9 bases that match TRBD2. V was pared by 0 bases and J by 5 bases, with 11 bases of the junction left unmatched. The length of the CDR3 is 17 residues. Germline CDR1 is MGHRA and CDR2 is YSYEKL.

This rearrangement joins TRBV11-2 to TRBJ2-7, with D tentatively TRBD1 (6 bases). Trimming took 4 bases from V and 5 from J, leaving 15 bases between them. The CDR3 is 14 residues long. Germline V gives CDR1 SGHAT, CDR2 FQNNGV. Written as DNA, the CDR3 is TGTGCCAGCAGCTCGATAACAGGGACCCACGAGCAGTACTTC. The encoded protein is CASSSITGTHEQYF.

This clone was detected only a few times. The V and J genes are TRBV19 and TRBJ2-5; 7 bases align to TRBD1. J lost 5 bases, V lost 3 bases, and 15 bases had no gene match. Per the germline V gene, CDR1 is LNHDA and CDR2 is SQIVND (reference sequence). This CDR3 is 17 amino acids long. In DNA form, the CDR3 reads TGTGCCAGTAGTATCCCACCTGGACAGGCGACTGGGGAGACCCAGTACTTC. Translation gives CASSIPPGQATGETQYF.

The chain is built from TRBV7-3 and TRBJ2-1; 10 positions match TRBD2. V trimming: 5 bases; J trimming: 4 bases; junction bases outside the gene matches: 5. The length of the CDR3 is 15 residues. The germline gives CDR1 SGHTA, CDR2 FQGTGA. The CDR3 DNA sequence: TGTGCCAGCAGCCATCATAGCGGGGGGTACAATGAGCAGTTCTTC. It codes for CASSHHSGGYNEQFF.

The chain couples TRBV4-3 to TRBJ2-1; 11 bases agree with TRBD2. V was clipped by 0 bases and J by 10 bases; unmatched bases: 8. Germline V lookup: CDR1 LGHNA, CDR2 YSLEER. The CDR3 spans 16 residues. CDR3 protein: CASSQESSGRWGEQFF. CDR3 sequence (DNA): TGCGCCAGCAGCCAAGAGTCTAGCGGGAGGTGGGGGGAGCAGTTCTTC.